The 4 T cell receptor beta chains given below trace back to one sample, sequenced in a study of early T cells in non-severe SARS-CoV-2 infection. TCRdb re-called the 5' RACE reads through MiXCR, storing one row per CDR3 protein. This repertoire shows more than 30,000 distinct CDR3 sequences, 5.8% found once; its top ten account for roughly 26%. The sample consisted of whole blood. The receptors were gathered from an adult who was a healthcare worker with PCR-confirmed SARS-CoV-2 infection or an uninfected control (not recorded which).

This clonotype was seen many times. This chain uses TRBV18 with TRBJ2-7; D is uncertain. This CDR3 comprises 14 residues. Trimming cost V 0 bases and J 3 bases, with 9 bases left between them. Germline V gives CDR1 KGHSH, CDR2 LQKENI. The CDR3 loop is CASSPPGNGYEQYF. The CDR3 DNA follows: TGTGCCAGCTCACCACCGGGCAACGGCTACGAGCAGTACTTC.

This rearrangement joins TRBV19 to TRBJ2-2; the D gene could be TRBD1 or TRBD2 (5 bases each). This CDR3 has 13 amino acids. Germline assignment: CDR1 LNHDA and CDR2 SQIVND (reference sequence). CDR3 loop: CAGRQSNTGELFF. The CDR3 nucleotides are TGTGCTGGGAGACAGTCGAACACCGGGGAGCTGTTTTTT.

Many counts were recorded for this clonotype. This chain uses TRBV3-1 with TRBJ2-4; TRBD2 matches at 7 bases. V lost 0 bases and J lost 8; bases outside the gene matches: 10. CDR1 and CDR2 from the germline V gene are LGHDT and YNNKEL (reference sequence). The length of the CDR3 is 16 residues. CDR3 region: CASSQETRWSGDIQYF. CDR3 DNA: TGTGCCAGCAGCCAAGAAACGCGATGGAGCGGGGACATTCAGTACTTC.

This clonotype appeared a few times. V is TRBV21-1 and J is TRBJ2-3; the D segment call TRBD1 is taken from the table without a DNA check. TRBV21-1 is classified as a pseudogene. The CDR3 loop spans 17 amino acids. The CDR3: CASSKSFRDRVYNTQYF. CDR3 in DNA: TGTGCCAGCAGCAAAAGCTTTAGGGACAGGGTGTATAATACGCAGTATTTT.